These 5 T cell receptor beta chains were sequenced from one sample in a study of beta chain features in type 1 diabetes. Reverse transcribing all isolated RNA meant expressed TCRB transcripts were sequenced. Repertoires were generated with immunoSEQ multiplex PCR, while TCRdb's copy carries only in-frame clones and drops some. This table has 600,000 to 650,000 clones, roughly a sixth appearing once. The sequencing input was naive CD4+ T cells from blood. The receptors here all came from a man younger than 35 in good health.

The V call is TRBV29-1, the J call TRBJ1-5; 9 bases are a match to TRBD1. J gave up 1 base and V 7 bases, and 5 bases lay outside the gene matches. Germline-derived CDR1 and CDR2 are SQVTM and ANQGSEA. CDR3 length equals 14 residues. CDR3 DNA sequence: TGCAGCGCCGAGACAGGGGGGAGCAATCAGCCCCAGCATTTT. This gives the protein CSAETGGSNQPQHF.

This clone was seen only a few times. The gene calls are TRBV10-3 and TRBJ1-5; the match to TRBD1 covers 7 bases. Trimming removed 0 bases from V and 4 bases from J; junction bases left unmatched: 6. Per germline, CDR1 ENHRY and CDR2 SYGVKD. The CDR3 runs to 16 residues. The chain's CDR3 is CAISESNQGGNQPQHF. In DNA, the CDR3 is TGTGCCATCAGTGAGTCTAACCAGGGGGGAAATCAGCCCCAGCATTTT.

The sample holds a few counts of this clone. V gene TRBV5-1 combines with J gene TRBJ2-1; the D is unclear. V shed 2 bases and J shed 7 bases, with 7 bases lying between them. The CDR3 contains 12 residues. CDR1 is SGHRS and CDR2 is YFSETQ in the germline V gene. The CDR3 loop reads CASSLILNEQFF. DNA for the CDR3: TGCGCCAGCAGCTTAATCCTTAATGAGCAGTTCTTC.

This clone has just a few counts. The junction shows a germline mismatch at one end, possibly a read error. This sequence joins TRBV28 and TRBJ2-7, with a tentative D call TRBD1 (5 bases). CDR3 length: 11 residues. CDR1 is MDHEN, CDR2 SYDVKM, per germline. The chain's CDR3 is CASSLTKGIFF. CDR3 bases: TGTGCCAGCAGTTTAACTAAGGGGATTTTCTTC.

The J gene is TRBJ2-3, the V gene TRBV27; 10 bases agree with TRBD2. Germline V gives CDR1 MNHEY, CDR2 SMNVEV (reference sequence). CDR3 length equals 17 residues. V lost 2 bases, J lost 4 bases, and 9 bases stayed unmatched. DNA for the CDR3: TGTGCCAGCAGTTTAACGGCTAGCGGGAGTTGGGCAGATACGCAGTATTTT. This translates into CASSLTASGSWADTQYF.